The 5 T cell receptor beta chains given below trace back to one sample, sequenced in a study of radiotherapy plus CTLA-4 blockade in lung cancer. Repertoires were generated with immunoSEQ multiplex PCR, while TCRdb's copy carries only in-frame clones and drops some. The sample has 51,000 or so clones, around nine tenths seen once; the top ten hold 6% to 8%. This material consisted of peripheral blood, taken from a patient treated with radiotherapy plus ipilimumab. The receptors were gathered from a human donor with non-small cell lung cancer whose response to radiotherapy plus ipilimumab could not be evaluated.

The chain combines TRBV5-4 with TRBJ2-3; the D gene is possibly TRBD2 (6 bases). V lost 0 bases and J lost 3, with 17 bases in between. The CDR3 sequence is 17 residues long. The germline V gene has CDR1 SGHNT and CDR2 YYREEE (reference sequence). The CDR3 coding sequence is TGTGCCAGCAGCTTGGATCCGGGGGTCTTGGCTACAGATACGCAGTATTTT. Amino acid sequence: CASSLDPGVLATDTQYF.

The J gene is TRBJ1-1, the V gene TRBV13, with TRBD1 as a possible D gene (5 bases). Germline V CDR1 and CDR2: PRHDT, FYEKMQ (reference sequence). This CDR3 spans 14 amino acids. V shed 5 bases and J shed 7 bases, with 17 bases lying between them. The CDR3 loop reads CASSHPGREVEAFF. For the CDR3, the DNA is TGTGCCAGCAGCCATCCCGGCAGGGAAGTTGAAGCTTTCTTT.

A word on this clone: The germline gene is not matched at one end of the junction; a read error may be the cause. In DNA, the CDR3 is TGTGCCAGCAGCCTAGCCTCCGGGACAGGGGGTTCTGGCTACACCTTC. Its translation is CASSLASGTGGSGYTF. The genes are TRBV7-9 and TRBJ1-2; 11 positions match TRBD1. The CDR3 is 16 amino acids. Germline-derived CDR1 and CDR2 are SEHNR and FQNEAQ (reference sequence).

The chain has TRBV7-2 and TRBJ2-5, with 13 bases that match TRBD2. Trimming removed 5 bases from V and 4 bases from J; junction bases left unmatched: 4. The CDR3 is 15 amino acids. Germline V gene data show CDR1 as SGHTA and CDR2 as FQGNSA. CDR3 bases: TGTGCCAGCAGCAGGACTAGCGGGGGTGGAGAGACCCAGTACTTC. This codes for CASSRTSGGGETQYF.

V gene TRBV9 combines with J gene TRBJ1-1; D not certain. The CDR3 contains 14 residues. Trimming stripped 0 bases from V and 0 bases from J, with 6 bases between. Germline V gene lookup returns CDR1 SGDLS and CDR2 YYNGEE. In DNA, the CDR3 is TGTGCCAGCAGCGTAGAGAGTATGAACACTGAAGCTTTCTTT. It codes for CASSVESMNTEAFF.